The clone carrying this T cell receptor beta chain was observed a handful of times. Its antigen is currently unknown. In making diagnoses, clinical symptoms, serum thyroxine and TRAb, thyroid ultrasound and orbital computed tomography were all used. This sample stems from a study of T cells in Graves' hyperthyroidism and ophthalmopathy. TCR beta CDR3 regions were amplified from RNA transcripts. When the TCR CDR3 underwent first-round RT-PCR, the HTBI primer set was used. TCRdb reprocessed the multiplex PCR reads with MiXCR, giving one entry per CDR3 protein. Here the sample spans around 600,000 distinct CDR3 sequences, less than 45% being singletons. Study results and caveats: In the blood, most expanded thyroid clonotypes above 0.001 appeared as well.

The J segment lost 4 bases and the V segment lost 2 bases, leaving 8 bases of the junction unmatched. The CDR3 covers 15 residues. Looked up from germline, CDR1 is DFQATT and CDR2 is SNEGSKA (reference sequence). Sequenced: peripheral blood or thyroid tissue (not recorded which). This TCR was sampled from an adult man with Graves' disease, either hyperthyroidism or ophthalmopathy (not recorded which). The chain combines TRBV20-1 with TRBJ2-5, with 9 bases lining up with TRBD2. The CDR3 DNA follows: TGCAGTGCTAGACCTTCCGGGACTAGCCGAGAGACCCAGTACTTC. Translating it yields CSARPSGTSRETQYF.